This T cell receptor beta chain was identified in a study of CD8+ T cells in alopecia areata. Following RNA extraction, reverse transcription yielded cDNA that acted as the sequencing template. Measured with immunoSEQ multiplex PCR; TCRdb has only the in-frame clones, and not every one. This sample yields 200,000 or so clones, of which 58% are seen a single time; 5% to 6% belongs to the top ten. Worth noting for this clone: Antigen unknown.

Study-level points and caveats: Many of the expanded lesional clones endured in scalp and blood while on tofacitinib.

Treatment of the sample: oral pan-JAK inhibitor, 5-10 mg twice daily. The TCR sequence derives from a human donor with alopecia areata. This material consisted of CD4+ T cells sorted from blood, taken at week 24, from a patient treated with tofacitinib.

CDR3 sequence (DNA): TGTGCCAGCAGCTCTAGGACTAGCGGGAGGACGACGCGGGCAGATACGCAGTATTTT. It is translated as CASSSRTSGRTTRADTQYF. The chain is built from TRBV7-2 and TRBJ2-3; 14 nucleotides align to TRBD2. J lost 4 bases, V lost 4 bases, and 13 bases had no gene match. CDR1 is SGHTA, CDR2 FQGNSA, per germline. The CDR3 loop spans 19 amino acids.